Presented here are 8 T cell receptor beta chains from one specimen sequenced in a study of control samples from healthy donors and cancer patients. The data were produced by immunoSEQ multiplex PCR, yet TCRdb's version contains in-frame clones alone and is incomplete. The table records about 110,000 clones, roughly nine tenths of them present only once. The sample consisted of blood. The receptor source for this set is a woman between 18 and 29 years old in good health.

The chain employs TRBV21-1 and TRBJ1-2. TRBV21-1 is flagged as a pseudogene. This CDR3 contains 13 residues. CDR3 coding DNA: TGTGCCAGCAGCATCTGGGGGAGAGGTGGCTACACCTTC. The encoded protein is CASSIWGRGGYTF.

The chain combines TRBV7-2 with TRBJ2-5, with no clear D. The CDR3 consists of 14 residues. Looked up from germline, CDR1 is SGHTA and CDR2 is FQGNSA. V gave up 8 bases and J gave up 4 bases, with 17 bases separating them. CDR3 DNA sequence: TGTGCCAGCGGCCTAGGATCCAAGCGAGAGACCCAGTACTTC. Translating it yields CASGLGSKRETQYF.

V and J are TRBV4-2 and TRBJ2-2; 10 bases line up with TRBD2. V shed 6 bases and J 0 bases; nucleotides not matched to a gene: 10. Looked up from germline, CDR1 is LGHNA and CDR2 is YNFKEQ. The CDR3 totals 18 residues. CDR3 nucleotides: TGTGCCAGCAGGCTCCGGGACGGGACTAGCGCGAACACCGGGGAGCTGTTTTTT. Protein: CASRLRDGTSANTGELFF.

In this sample, this clone turned up once. The genes are TRBV27 and TRBJ2-7; 10 bases fit TRBD1. This CDR3 is 14 amino acids long. V lost 3 bases to trimming and J lost 3 bases; unmatched junction nucleotides: 2. Germline-derived CDR1 and CDR2 are MNHEY and SMNVEV (reference sequence). The CDR3 bases are TGTGCCAGCAGTTTGGACAGGGGGGGCTACGAGCAGTACTTC. Its translation: CASSLDRGGYEQYF.

The chain carries TRBV7-9 and TRBJ2-7; D is perhaps TRBD1 (5 bases). The CDR3 totals 15 residues. The germline CDR1 and CDR2 sequences are SEHNR and FQNEAQ (reference sequence). V was clipped by 5 bases and J by 2 bases, with 16 bases between them. CDR3 in DNA: TGTGCCAGCAGCCCTAGTGGCCAGGGAACCTACGAGCAGTACTTC. It codes for CASSPSGQGTYEQYF.

This clone occurred once. This rearrangement joins TRBV12-3 or TRBV12-4 to TRBJ2-3; D ambiguous. V was shortened by 2 bases and J by 4 bases, with 4 bases between the two germline ends. CDR3 length equals 12 residues. The CDR3 DNA sequence: TGTGCCAGCAGTTTATCATCAGATACGCAGTATTTT. Protein sequence: CASSLSSDTQYF.

CDR3 DNA: TGTGCCAGCAGCCTCGGGACACCTGCAACTAATGAAAAACTGTTTTTT. This gives the protein CASSLGTPATNEKLFF. The chain has TRBV5-5 and TRBJ1-4; the D gene is possibly TRBD1 (6 bases). V dropped 4 bases and J dropped 0 bases, with 13 bases sitting between them. The CDR3 is made up of 16 amino acids. The germline V gene encodes CDR1 SGHKS and CDR2 YYEKEE (reference sequence).

V is TRBV10-2 and J is TRBJ2-5, with D possibly TRBD1 on 5 matching bases. V lost 6 bases and J 5 bases, leaving 19 bases between the germline ends. From germline, CDR1 is WSHSY and CDR2 SAAADI. The length of the CDR3 is 15 residues. The CDR3 sequence: CASSQHGATRETQYF. The CDR3 DNA is TGCGCCAGCAGCCAACATGGGGCCACCCGGGAGACCCAGTACTTC.